These T cell receptor beta chains were read from a single sample in a study of blood T cell repertoires in COVID-19. The assay was immunoSEQ multiplex PCR, and TCRdb's table has in-frame clones only and misses some. The table lists some 290,000 clones, roughly nine tenths of them singletons. The sample comprised peripheral blood. The receptor set was obtained from a woman aged 30 to 39 with COVID-19, enrolled during active disease. Both conserved end residues are trimmed from each CDR3. The order of the fields is CDR3 protein, V gene.

CDR3: ASICLTFREQY
V: TRBV5-4

CDR3: ASSPGSGIPYEQY
V: TRBV19

CDR3: SVGGTGGTEAF
V: TRBV29-1

CDR3: ASSFTGKQPDTQY
V: TRBV5-5

CDR3: ASSSGLAGGQKETQY
V: TRBV5-1

CDR3: ATLAGPYNSPLH
V: TRBV6-6

CDR3: ASSQPGTGVETQY
V: TRBV4-1

CDR3: ASSAQPGQGQSPLH
V: TRBV10-2

CDR3: ASSYLTGNEQF
V: TRBV27

CDR3: ASSPPLAETQY
V: TRBV11-2

CDR3: ASSQATTDTQY
V: TRBV3-1/TRBV3-2

CDR3: ASSLDGDGYT
V: TRBV5-5

CDR3: ASSFQGGLGEQF
V: TRBV5-1

CDR3: ASSSGTGATEAF
V: TRBV18

CDR3: ASSRGQGGPGELF
V: TRBV5-1

CDR3: ASSQDHSRSYEQY
V: TRBV3-1/TRBV3-2

CDR3: ASSLVLAGGGQETQY
V: TRBV7-9